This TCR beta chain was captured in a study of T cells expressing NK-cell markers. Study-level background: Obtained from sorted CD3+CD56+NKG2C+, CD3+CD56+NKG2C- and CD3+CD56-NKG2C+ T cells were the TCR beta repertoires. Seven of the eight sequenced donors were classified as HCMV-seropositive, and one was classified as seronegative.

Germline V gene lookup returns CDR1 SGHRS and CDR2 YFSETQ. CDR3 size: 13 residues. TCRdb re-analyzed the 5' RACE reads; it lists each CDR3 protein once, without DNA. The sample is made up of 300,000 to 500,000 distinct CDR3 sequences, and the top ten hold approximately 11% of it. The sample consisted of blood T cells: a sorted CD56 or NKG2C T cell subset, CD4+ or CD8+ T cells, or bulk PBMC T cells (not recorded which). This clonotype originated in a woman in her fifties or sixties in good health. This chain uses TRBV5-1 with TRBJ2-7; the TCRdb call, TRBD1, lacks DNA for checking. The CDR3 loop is CASSLGTGYEQYF.